These T cell receptor beta chains were read from a single sample in a study of cytomegalovirus exposure and HLA in healthy donors. The repertoire was sequenced with immunoSEQ multiplex PCR; TCRdb's copy has only in-frame clones and lacks some. The repertoire holds about 200,000 clones, approximately 82% seen once, with roughly an eighth in the top ten. Sequences were obtained from PBMCs. Every receptor here comes from a young woman in good health and CMV-seropositive. Each CDR3 is given with its conserved first and last residue. Fields, in order: J gene, V gene, D gene, clone size, CDR3 protein, CDR3 DNA. A D gene is named only where the DNA matches it firmly. A row's size may be missing; if present it is once, few, many or a size class.

TRBJ2-3,TRBV28,-,once,CASSLNRRGIDTQYF,TGTGCCAGCAGTTTAAATAGAAGGGGGATTGATACGCAGTATTTT
TRBJ1-1,TRBV11-2,-,once,CASTPQGGVTEAFF,TGTGCCAGCACCCCGCAGGGAGGGGTGACTGAAGCTTTCTTT
TRBJ2-7,TRBV28,TRBD2,-,CASSWSLAGFSYEQYF,TGTGCCAGCAGTTGGTCCCTAGCGGGATTCTCCTACGAGCAGTACTTC
TRBJ1-1,TRBV7-3,TRBD1,-,CASSLDRDTEAFF,TGTGCCAGCAGCCTCGACAGGGACACTGAAGCTTTCTTT
TRBJ2-5,TRBV7-9,TRBD2,-,CASSLWTSGRQETQYF,TGTGCCAGCAGCTTATGGACTAGCGGTAGACAAGAGACCCAGTACTTC
TRBJ1-5,TRBV19,-,-,CASAKQVSNQPQHF,TGTGCCAGTGCCAAACAGGTTAGCAATCAGCCCCAGCATTTT
TRBJ1-4,TRBV14,-,-,CASSQVVAPGEKLFF,TGTGCCAGCAGCCAAGTGGTAGCCCCGGGTGAAAAACTGTTTTTT
TRBJ2-5,TRBV6-1,TRBD1,-,CASRPTGGWETQYF,TGTGCCAGCAGACCTACAGGGGGCTGGGAGACCCAGTACTTC
TRBJ1-5,TRBV5-1,-,few,CASKGPGSNQPQHF,TGCGCCAGCAAGGGTCCAGGGAGCAATCAGCCCCAGCATTTT
TRBJ2-3,TRBV27,TRBD2,-,CASTKRGWASGSSSTDTQYF,TGTGCCAGCACTAAACGGGGGTGGGCTAGCGGGAGTTCATCCACAGATACGCAGTATTTT
TRBJ2-1,TRBV7-8,TRBD2,-,CASSLGPLAGVLNEQFF,TGTGCCAGCAGCTTGGGACCTCTAGCGGGAGTGCTCAATGAGCAGTTCTTC
TRBJ1-2,TRBV11-1,TRBD1,few,CASSLAPGQDYGYTF,TGTGCCAGCAGCTTAGCCCCGGGACAGGACTATGGCTACACCTTC
TRBJ2-3,TRBV2,-,-,CASSVDSDTQYF,TGTGCCAGCAGTGTAGATTCAGATACGCAGTATTTT
TRBJ1-4,TRBV2,-,-,CASNMYLPRWEKLFF,TGTGCCAGCAACATGTATCTTCCACGTTGGGAAAAACTGTTTTTT
TRBJ2-1,TRBV18,-,-,CASSRSSASSYNEQFF,TGTGCCAGCTCACGGTCTAGCGCCAGCTCCTACAATGAGCAGTTCTTC
TRBJ2-5,TRBV7-2,-,-,CASSLAGAGRETQYF,TGTGCCAGCAGCTTAGCCGGAGCCGGGAGAGAGACCCAGTACTTC
TRBJ1-5,TRBV29-1,TRBD1,-,CSAWTGGAGQPQHF,TGCAGCGCCTGGACAGGGGGCGCAGGTCAGCCCCAGCATTTT
TRBJ2-7,TRBV27,-,-,CASSLWGRGQDEQYF,TGTGCCAGCAGTTTATGGGGCAGGGGCCAGGACGAGCAGTACTTC
TRBJ1-3,TRBV11-2,TRBD1,-,CASSPTGAGNTIYF,TGTGCCAGCAGCCCTACAGGGGCTGGAAACACCATATATTTT
TRBJ2-3,TRBV18,TRBD1,-,CASSPAGGTQYF,TGTGCCAGCTCACCAGCAGGGGGTACGCAGTATTTT
TRBJ2-3,TRBV29-1,-,-,CSVEGMQASSTDTQYF,TGCAGCGTTGAAGGGATGCAGGCCTCTTCCACAGATACGCAGTATTTT
TRBJ2-7,TRBV6-1,TRBD2,-,CASSEVLGRGAFEQYF,TGTGCCAGCAGTGAGGTCTTGGGGAGGGGAGCGTTCGAGCAGTACTTC
TRBJ1-4,TRBV5-6,TRBD1,-,CASSLVGTGNEKLFF,TGTGCCAGCAGCCTGGTTGGGACAGGGAACGAAAAACTGTTTTTT
TRBJ2-7,TRBV7-9,-,-,CASSLPGRPYEQYF,TGTGCCAGCAGCTTACCAGGGCGACCTTACGAGCAGTACTTC
TRBJ1-2,TRBV6-6,-,-,CASSTREARYGYTF,TGTGCCAGCAGTACCCGGGAGGCCCGCTATGGCTACACCTTC
TRBJ1-1,TRBV7-9,TRBD1,-,CASSLAFDRVAFF,TGTGCCAGCAGCTTGGCCTTCGACAGGGTAGCTTTCTTT
TRBJ1-1,TRBV6-5,-,-,CARGRGAGTEAFF,TGTGCCCGCGGGAGGGGGGCGGGCACTGAAGCTTTCTTT
TRBJ1-1,TRBV16,-,-,CASSQSAMVAEAFF,TGTGCCAGCAGCCAATCTGCGATGGTGGCTGAAGCTTTCTTT
TRBJ2-5,TRBV11-1,-,-,CASSLWETQETQYF,TGTGCCAGCAGCTTATGGGAGACTCAAGAGACCCAGTACTTC
TRBJ2-5,TRBV6-1,TRBD2,-,CATTLAGGPETQYF,TGTGCCACCACTCTAGCGGGAGGGCCGGAGACCCAGTACTTC
TRBJ2-7,TRBV11-2,-,few,CASSLERTAAYEQYF,TGTGCCAGCAGCTTAGAAAGGACAGCAGCCTACGAGCAGTACTTC
TRBJ2-7,TRBV6-5,-,-,CASRRPTGYEQYF,TGTGCCAGCAGGCGACCCACAGGGTACGAGCAGTACTTC
TRBJ2-5,TRBV2,-,-,CASSLLGLQETQYF,TGTGCCAGCAGTCTACTAGGGTTACAAGAGACCCAGTACTTC
TRBJ2-1,TRBV7-9,TRBD2,-,CASSSWGVAGEEDEQFF,TGTGCCAGCAGCTCCTGGGGAGTAGCGGGAGAGGAAGATGAGCAGTTCTTC
TRBJ1-2,TRBV11-2,TRBD1,few,CASSPDRAPGYTF,TGTGCCAGCAGCCCAGACAGGGCTCCTGGCTACACCTTC
TRBJ1-5,TRBV6-4,-,-,CASPRDRYQPQHF,TGTGCCAGCCCTCGAGATCGATATCAGCCCCAGCATTTT
TRBJ2-7,TRBV6-5,-,-,CASSGDKSPYEQYF,TGTGCCAGCAGCGGGGACAAAAGTCCCTACGAGCAGTACTTC
TRBJ1-3,TRBV23-1,-,-,CASSRPVGSSGNTIYF,TGCGCCAGCAGTCGGCCCGTCGGGAGCTCTGGAAACACCATATATTTT
TRBJ2-3,TRBV18,TRBD1,-,CASSPPQGASLDTQYF,TGTGCCAGCTCACCACCACAGGGGGCGAGTCTGGATACGCAGTATTTT
TRBJ1-1,TRBV2,TRBD1,-,CASKGDRGKEAFF,TGTGCCAGCAAGGGAGACAGGGGGAAGGAAGCTTTCTTT